The 17 T cell receptor beta chains presented below share a single source sample, sequenced in a study of T cells after yellow fever vaccination. TCRdb re-called the 5' RACE reads through MiXCR, storing one row per CDR3 protein. Of some 340,000 distinct CDR3 sequences detected, roughly 4% appear once; the ten largest clones hold just under 25%. This sample comprised PBMCs, obtained 5 days after the yellow fever booster vaccination. These receptors all come from a man between 18 and 35 years old who received the YFV17D yellow fever vaccine.

The sample holds many counts of this clonotype. This sequence joins TRBV6-1 and TRBJ2-1, with TRBD1 matching over 9 bases. The V and J ends lost 6 bases and 7 bases, in that order; junction bases with no gene match: 10. The length of the CDR3 is 15 residues. Germline-derived CDR1 and CDR2 are MNHNS and SASEGT. The DNA of the CDR3 is TGTGCCAGCAGCCGGGGGGACAGGGCCAAAAATGAGCAGTTCTTC. It is translated as CASSRGDRAKNEQFF.

The chain is built from TRBV6-1 and TRBJ2-7; TRBD1 matches 7 bases. Germline V gene sequence: CDR1 MNHNS, CDR2 SASEGT. The CDR3 contains 12 residues. The junction had 3 bases not matched to a gene; V was cut back by 4 bases and J by 6 bases. Here the CDR3 DNA reads TGTGCCAGCAGTGTAGACAGGGTCGAGCAGTACTTC. Its translation: CASSVDRVEQYF.

Details on this clonotype: Compared with germline, one end of the junction differs, possibly owing to a read error. The chain employs TRBV2 and TRBJ2-1; the D gene is possibly TRBD1 (5 bases). This CDR3 comprises 14 residues. Germline assignment: CDR1 SNHLY and CDR2 FYNNEI. The DNA of the CDR3 is TGTGTCAGCAGATTGATGCCTGGGGCTGACGAGCAGTTCTTC. Its protein is CVSRLMPGADEQFF.

V is TRBV4-1 and J is TRBJ2-1; D unresolved. The CDR3 contains 12 residues. Trimming took 4 bases from V and 5 from J, leaving 6 bases between them. Germline values: CDR1 MGHRA, CDR2 YSYEKL. In nucleotides, the CDR3 is TGCGCCAGCAGCCCAAATAACAATGAGCAGTTCTTC. Its protein product is CASSPNNNEQFF.

This clonotype occurred a few times. This chain links TRBV6-6 with TRBJ2-1, with D possibly matching TRBD1 (6 bases). Germline V gene sequence: CDR1 MNHNY, CDR2 SVGAGI (reference sequence). With 0 bases removed from V and 9 bases from J, the gap between germline ends came to 12 bases. CDR3 length: 14 residues. CDR3 coding DNA: TGTGCCAGCAGTTACTCACAGGGATATTCTGAGCAGTTCTTC. It is translated as CASSYSQGYSEQFF.

This clonotype has more than one count but fewer than ten. V usage is TRBV7-2 and J usage is TRBJ1-1, with 8 nucleotides matching TRBD1. Germline assignment: CDR1 SGHTA and CDR2 FQGNSA. V gave up 4 bases and J gave up 5 bases; unmatched junction bases: 9. CDR3 length: 15 residues. The CDR3: CASSSGQGGITEAFF. CDR3 DNA sequence: TGTGCCAGCAGCTCCGGACAGGGCGGAATTACTGAAGCTTTCTTT. Full variable domain (outside the CDR3, taken from reference TRBV7-2 and TRBJ1-1): GAGVSQSPSNKVTEKGKDVELRCDPISGHTALYWYRQSLGQGLEFLIYFQGNSAPDKSGLPSDRFSAERTGGSVSTLTIQRTQQEDSAVYLCASSSGQGGITEAFFGQGTRLTVV.

This clonotype has a handful of counts. The chain couples TRBV7-2 to TRBJ2-5; 12 bases are a match to TRBD2. The germline V gene has CDR1 SGHTA and CDR2 FQGNSA. There are 16 residues in the CDR3. Trimming cost V 5 bases and J 5 bases; bases outside gene matches: 9. CDR3 sequence: CASSQASGGAGETQYF. DNA for the CDR3: TGTGCCAGCAGCCAAGCTAGCGGGGGGGCCGGTGAGACCCAGTACTTC.

The V and J genes are TRBV20-1 and TRBJ2-6; no reliable D call. Per the germline V gene, CDR1 is DFQATT and CDR2 is SNEGSKA (reference sequence). Trimming removed 4 bases from V and 0 bases from J, with 4 bases in between. The length of the CDR3 is 13 residues. This CDR3 is CSATGSGANVLTF. CDR3 DNA sequence: TGCAGTGCTACAGGCTCTGGGGCCAACGTCCTGACTTTC.

The rearrangement joins TRBV27 to TRBJ2-6; D is tentatively TRBD1 or TRBD2 (5 bases each). V was cut by 3 bases and J by 1 base, with 10 bases left in between. The length of the CDR3 is 16 residues. Germline V gene sequence: CDR1 MNHEY, CDR2 SMNVEV (reference sequence). The CDR3 DNA follows: TGTGCCAGCAGTTTCTGGGGACGTTCTGGGGCCAACGTCCTGACTTTC. It translates to CASSFWGRSGANVLTF.

This clonotype was counted only a few times. The chain joins TRBV20-1 to TRBJ1-1; TRBD1 is a possible D gene (6 bases). The V end was cut by 0 bases, the J end by 5 bases, with 13 bases between. CDR3 length: 14 amino acids. Germline CDR1 is DFQATT and CDR2 is SNEGSKA (reference sequence). The chain's CDR3 is CSARDTRGFTEAFF. CDR3 bases: TGCAGTGCTAGAGATACCAGGGGTTTTACTGAAGCTTTCTTT.

This clonotype came up many times. The V call is TRBV7-6, the J call TRBJ1-1; D remains unclear. The CDR3 spans 13 residues. The germline gives CDR1 SGHVS, CDR2 FNYEAQ. Deletions cut 1 base from V and 7 bases from J, with 10 bases between. CDR3 nucleotide sequence: TGTGCCAGCAGCTTAGGACTCGGGTTTGAAGCTTTCTTT. This gives the protein CASSLGLGFEAFF.

This clonotype occurred a few times. The chain carries TRBV6-1 and TRBJ1-2; TRBD1 might be the D (5 bases). The ends were cut back, 8 bases at V and 2 bases at J, with 15 bases in the middle. The CDR3 is 14 amino acids. Germline values: CDR1 MNHNS, CDR2 SASEGT. The DNA of the CDR3 is TGTGCCAGCTGGGCCCGGGAGGGGAACTATGGCTACACCTTC. This encodes CASWAREGNYGYTF.

In this sample, this clonotype turned up many times. J is TRBJ2-3 and V is TRBV12-3 or TRBV12-4; maybe TRBD1 (5 bases). V dropped 1 base and J dropped 2 bases, with 10 bases sitting between them. The CDR3 is 15 residues long. The CDR3 region has the DNA TGTGCCAGCAGTTTAGGAGGACAACCCACAGATACGCAGTATTTT. It specifies CASSLGGQPTDTQYF.

The J gene is TRBJ2-1, the V gene TRBV18; TRBD2 aligns across 10 bases. Germline trimming cut 3 bases from V and 7 bases from J; bases unmatched to any gene: 9. The CDR3 loop spans 16 amino acids. Germline CDR1 and CDR2: KGHSH and LQKENI. CDR3 region: CASSPPGLASNNEQFF. The CDR3 DNA reads TGTGCCAGCTCACCTCCGGGACTAGCGTCGAATAATGAGCAGTTCTTC. The full variable domain, rest sourced from reference TRBV18 and TRBJ2-1, is NAGVMQNPRHLVRRRGQEARLRCSPMKGHSHVYWYRQLPEEGLKFMVYLQKENIIDESGMPKERFSAEFPKEGPSILRIQQVVRGDSAAYFCASSPPGLASNNEQFFGPGTRLTVL.

This clonotype was found many times. This chain uses TRBV24-1 with TRBJ1-5; D gene unclear. Germline V gives CDR1 KGHDR, CDR2 SFDVKD. The CDR3 loop spans 13 amino acids. V lost 11 bases and J lost 5, with 15 bases in between. Here the CDR3 DNA reads TGTGCCAGTCAAATGGCCCTCGATCAGCCCCAGCATTTT. Translated, it gives CASQMALDQPQHF.

This clonotype was counted ten times or more. The J gene is TRBJ1-1, the V gene TRBV29-1; no reliable D call. Germline V gene sequence: CDR1 SQVTM, CDR2 ANQGSEA. The CDR3 totals 14 residues. Trimming removed 5 bases from V and 9 bases from J, with 22 bases in between. CDR3 in amino acids: CSVRTPVTAIQAFF. As DNA, the CDR3 is TGCAGCGTTCGAACCCCCGTAACAGCTATTCAAGCTTTCTTT.

This clonotype showed up just a few times. The rearrangement joins TRBV27 to TRBJ2-2; D perhaps matches TRBD1 (5 bases). Trimming left V 6 bases short and J 1 base short, with 9 bases between. CDR1 and CDR2 from the germline V gene are MNHEY and SMNVEV (reference sequence). The CDR3 has 14 residues. Here the CDR3 DNA reads TGTGCCAGCAGCCAGGGATGGAACACCGGGGAGCTGTTTTTT. This encodes CASSQGWNTGELFF.